Below, one T cell receptor beta chain is given with its context. This clone's antigen is unknown. Qualities for individual bases were not recorded, and no much larger clone is one base off. CD4+ T cells from unexposed donors were collected before the COVID-19 pandemic (2011-2018). After approximately 11 days of culture, CD4+ T cells were isolated with the EasySep CD4+ T cell isolation kit. As cell number allowed, CD4+ T cells from unexposed donors were tested for reactivity to SARS-CoV-2 S and N and to four common cold coronavirus spike pools. PBMCs were cultured at a few million per well in IMDM supplemented with about 5.3% human AB serum and 7.5 to 10 IU/ml IL-2. Half of the culture medium was replaced with fresh IL-2-containing medium on days 3 and 7. In general, triplicate replicate wells were used for every peptide culture condition. Leukapheresis product for the unexposed donors was bought commercially. Ficoll-Paque PLUS gradient centrifugation was used to isolate PBMCs from either whole blood or leukapheresis product. PBMCs were either cryopreserved at -140 degrees C or used fresh in the expansion assay. The QIAamp Micro DNA Kit was used to extract genomic DNA from the CD4+ T cells.

CDR1 and CDR2, per the germline V gene, are MGHDK and SYGVNS. The CDR3, cysteine through phenylalanine, is 15 amino acids long. The retained sequence is limited to the CDR3, 45 bases, with the frame set at the first base. V is clipped by 4 bases and J by 5 bases, and the sequence between their germline boundaries is 16 bases long. The data belong to a study of CD4 T cells in relation to SARS-CoV-2 and coronaviruses (dated by TCRdb to 2020 to 2022). About the study as a whole: In the ViraFEST assay, PBMCs were grown with antigen for approximately 11 days, and TCR beta CDR3s were then sequenced to identify antigen-specific clonal expansions. An HIV-1 Nef peptide pool or a no-peptide culture served as the negative reference condition. Patient-derived lymphoblastoid cell lines were used to map the HLA restriction of shared crossreactive spike epitopes. At the level of individual TCR clonotypes, the study measured memory CD4+ T cell crossreactivity between SARS-CoV-2 spike protein and common cold coronavirus spike proteins. The Adaptive Biotechnologies TCR-sequencing kit was used to sequence samples from a few pre-COVID donors and the naive versus memory experiments, while other data came from Illumina-based sequencing. For other donors in the study, expansion assays were sequenced with a different, Illumina-based TCR-beta assay. General study outcomes and caveats: Small numbers of patients and of tested TCRs were a limitation of the study. No donor contributed both pre-pandemic and post-infection samples, which limited tracing the source of pre-existing responses. Compared with monoreactive clones, crossreactive clones had significantly weaker SARS-CoV-2-driven expansion, a result consistent with antigenic imprinting. Since the crossreactivity analysis centred on spike protein, crossreactivity against other viral proteins was not assessed. Memory CD4+ clonotypes crossrecognizing SARS-CoV-2 and at least one common cold coronavirus spike were found in around 59% of donors.

The library was prepared using the immunoSEQ multiplex PCR assay. As for how the authors treated the data: During preprocessing, nonproductive sequences were discarded, as were any CDR3s that did not begin with C, did not end with F or W, or were shorter than 7 amino acids. The MANAFEST web app was used to call antigen-specific clonotypes on the basis of expansion compared with the reference and with other culture wells. A clone was considered positive if the clone showed significant expansion compared with the reference culture in 2 of 3 replicate wells at an FDR below 0.05. To be called positive, a clone also had to show significant expansion compared with every other tandem well and an odds ratio greater than 5. After three terminal residues were trimmed from each end, CDR3 homology was quantified as pairwise Levenshtein distance using the stringdist R package. Held by TCRdb, this immuneACCESS table contains in-frame sequences only and omits some clones. Under half of the omission traces to an unresolved V gene where checked; the cause of the rest is unknown. V and J calls and clone size are those listed in that table; D and trimming were worked out from the DNA. This sample lists some 21,000 clones; about 79% were detected once. The leading ten clones occupy around 12% of the sample.

This chain is built from TRBV25-1 and TRBJ2-3; the D gene is possibly TRBD2, with 6 bases matching. The specimen was CD4+ T cells from PBMCs, cultured in vitro. The TCR originated in a human donor in good health. The CDR3 protein: CASSVLADRGDTQYF. The DNA sequence is given as TGTGCCAGCAGTGTGTTAGCGGACCGAGGAGATACGCAGTATTTT.